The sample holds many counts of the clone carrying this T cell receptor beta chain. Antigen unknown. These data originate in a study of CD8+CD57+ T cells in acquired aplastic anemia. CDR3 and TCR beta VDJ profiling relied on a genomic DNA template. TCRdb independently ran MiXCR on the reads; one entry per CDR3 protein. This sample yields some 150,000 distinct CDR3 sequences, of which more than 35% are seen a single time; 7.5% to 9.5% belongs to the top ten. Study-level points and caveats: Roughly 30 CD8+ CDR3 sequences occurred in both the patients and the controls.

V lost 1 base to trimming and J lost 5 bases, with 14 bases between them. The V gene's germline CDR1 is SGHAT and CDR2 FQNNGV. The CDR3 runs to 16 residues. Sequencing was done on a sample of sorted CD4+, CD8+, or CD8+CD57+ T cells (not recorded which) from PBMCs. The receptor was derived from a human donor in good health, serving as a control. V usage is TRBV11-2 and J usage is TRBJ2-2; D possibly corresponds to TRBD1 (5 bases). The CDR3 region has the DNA TGTGCCAGCAGCTTAGTGGCGGAGTCAGGGACCGGGGAGCTGTTTTTT. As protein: CASSLVAESGTGELFF.